This is a list of T cell receptor beta chains from one sample in a study of blood T cell repertoires in COVID-19. TCRdb keeps only in-frame clones here, not all; method: immunoSEQ multiplex PCR. The table lists 300,000 or so clones, 90% of them singletons. Sequencing was done on a sample of peripheral blood. These receptor sequences come from a woman aged 25 to 39 with COVID-19, enrolled during active disease. The CDR3 runs from the conserved cysteine through the conserved F or W. The D gene is left open where the match is weak. Clone size is given for some rows only: seen once, a few or many times, or a class if the clone is expanded.

d_call	cdr3_length	v_call	clone_size	j_call	cdr3_nt	cdr3_aa
-	15	TRBV28	-	TRBJ2-7	TGTGCCAGCAGTTTACTCGGGACTCTCTCCTACGAGCAGTACTTC	CASSLLGTLSYEQYF
TRBD2	14	TRBV5-1	-	TRBJ2-3	TGCGCCAGCAGCTTGGAACTAGCGGTAGATACGCAGTATTTT	CASSLELAVDTQYF
TRBD2	16	TRBV5-1	-	TRBJ2-5	TGCGCCAGCAGCTCTCCCTCTGGAGCGGGAGAAGAGACCCAGTACTTC	CASSSPSGAGEETQYF
-	14	TRBV10-3	-	TRBJ1-4	TGTGCCATCAGTGAGTCCGGCGGTAATGAAAAACTGTTTTTT	CAISESGGNEKLFF
-	15	TRBV18	-	TRBJ1-2	TGTGCCAGCTCACCACTAGGTTCTAACCGCGGTGGCTACACCTTC	CASSPLGSNRGGYTF
TRBD1	15	TRBV5-4	-	TRBJ1-5	TGTGCCAGCAGCTTGGGGACAGGCCGGGGGCAGCCCCAGCATTTT	CASSLGTGRGQPQHF
TRBD2	15	TRBV7-9	few	TRBJ2-5	TGTGCCAGCAGCTTATGGACTAGCGGCCAAGAGACCCAGTACTTC	CASSLWTSGQETQYF
-	13	TRBV7-9	-	TRBJ2-2	TGTGCCAGCAGCTTTAGGAACACCGGGGAGCTGTTTTTT	CASSFRNTGELFF
-	17	TRBV5-4	once	TRBJ2-3	TGTGCCAGCAGCTACATTATCGGGCAGGGGAGCACAGATACGCAGTATTTT	CASSYIIGQGSTDTQYF
-	13	TRBV7-3	-	TRBJ1-1	TGTGCCAGCAGCGCTAATGCCGATCGGGAAGCTTTCTTT	CASSANADREAFF
TRBD1	16	TRBV5-8	-	TRBJ1-2	TGTGCCAGCAGCCCTGGACAGGGGGCATTTATTGATGGCTACACCTTC	CASSPGQGAFIDGYTF
-	15	TRBV20-1	-	TRBJ2-3	TGCAGTGCTAGTCCGGGGGAAAGGGGAACAGATACGCAGTATTTT	CSASPGERGTDTQYF
TRBD2	18	TRBV5-1	-	TRBJ2-3	TGCGCCAGCAGCTTGGGGACTAGCGGGAGGGCCGGGGCAGATACGCAGTATTTT	CASSLGTSGRAGADTQYF
-	14	TRBV2	-	TRBJ1-5	TGTGCCAGCAGTGGGAAGGACAGATATCAGCCCCAGCATTTT	CASSGKDRYQPQHF
TRBD2	17	TRBV14	-	TRBJ2-3	TGTGCCAGCAGCCAAGATGCGCGGGAGTGGGGCACAGATACGCAGTATTTT	CASSQDAREWGTDTQYF
TRBD1	15	TRBV15	-	TRBJ1-1	TGTGCCACCAGCCCCAGGACAGGGGAGAACACTGAAGCTTTCTTT	CATSPRTGENTEAFF
-	11	TRBV29-1	-	TRBJ2-7	TGCAGCGTTCAGACTAGCTACGAGCAGTACTTC	CSVQTSYEQYF
-	15	TRBV4-1	once	TRBJ1-1	TGCGCCAGCAGCCAAGAGGGCAGTAGGTGGACTGAAGCTTTCTTT	CASSQEGSRWTEAFF
TRBD1	16	TRBV5-1	-	TRBJ1-4	TGCGCCAGCAGCTTGTCCCAGGGGGCAGCTAATGAAAAACTGTTTTTT	CASSLSQGAANEKLFF
TRBD1	16	TRBV2	-	TRBJ1-4	TGTGCCAGCACCGCCATAGGGACAGGGAGGAATGAAAAACTGTTTTTT	CASTAIGTGRNEKLFF
-	13	TRBV10-2	once	TRBJ1-5	TGCGCCAGCAGTGTTGACAGAAATCAGCCCCAGCATTTT	CASSVDRNQPQHF
-	14	TRBV29-1	once	TRBJ2-7	TGCAGCGTTGAAGATCCAGAGGCTTCCTACGAGCAGTACTTC	CSVEDPEASYEQYF
-	14	TRBV4-1	-	TRBJ1-4	TGCGCCAGCAGCCAAATCCCGGCTAATGAAAAACTGTTTTTT	CASSQIPANEKLFF
TRBD2	16	TRBV5-4	few	TRBJ2-7	TGTGCCAGCAGCCACAGCACCTTAGCGGGAGAGGGGGAGCAGTACTTC	CASSHSTLAGEGEQYF
-	13	TRBV5-1	-	TRBJ1-1	TGCGCCAGCAGCTTAAAGGGGACAACTGAAGCTTTCTTT	CASSLKGTTEAFF
TRBD1	16	TRBV5-4	-	TRBJ2-5	TGTGCCAGCAGCCAAGGGACAGGAGAGTACCAAGAGACCCAGTACTTC	CASSQGTGEYQETQYF
TRBD2	17	TRBV11-2	once	TRBJ2-5	TGTGCCAGCAGCCCCGGAATAGCGGGAGGGCCGGAGGAGACCCAGTACTTC	CASSPGIAGGPEETQYF
TRBD1	13	TRBV5-1	few	TRBJ1-1	TGCGCCAGCAGCTCGGGACAGTACACTGAAGCTTTCTTT	CASSSGQYTEAFF
-	11	TRBV30	-	TRBJ1-1	TGTGCCTGGAGCTCCCCTGTTGAAGCTTTCTTT	CAWSSPVEAFF
-	13	TRBV7-2	-	TRBJ1-2	TGTGCCAGCAGCTTAACAGGGAGTCGTGGCTACACCTTC	CASSLTGSRGYTF
-	14	TRBV27	once	TRBJ1-2	TGTGCCAGCAGTTCATGGTTCACAGGGTATGGCTACACCTTC	CASSSWFTGYGYTF
-	15	TRBV2	-	TRBJ1-5	TGTGCCAGCAGTGAAGTGCTAACGGGGAATCAGCCCCAGCATTTT	CASSEVLTGNQPQHF
TRBD1	15	TRBV7-2	-	TRBJ1-6	TGTGCCAGCAGGACCCTAAACAGGGGACCTTCACCCCTCCACTTT	CASRTLNRGPSPLHF
-	14	TRBV21-1	once	TRBJ2-7	TGTGCCAGACTCCCGGGACAGGGACAAGGCGAGCAGTACTTC	CARLPGQGQGEQYF
-	15	TRBV5-1	-	TRBJ2-1	TGCGCCAGCAGCTTGCGGCTAGCTTCCTACAATGAGCAGTTCTTC	CASSLRLASYNEQFF
-	15	TRBV28	-	TRBJ2-7	TGTGCCAGCAGTTCCTTCAGGGTGGGAACCTACGAGCAGTACTTC	CASSSFRVGTYEQYF
TRBD2	15	TRBV2	few	TRBJ2-3	TGTGCCAGCAGGGAACTAGCGGGAGGGCCGGATACGCAGTATTTT	CASRELAGGPDTQYF
-	14	TRBV15	-	TRBJ1-2	TGTGCCACCAGCAGACAGGGAATCAACTATGGCTACACCTTC	CATSRQGINYGYTF
-	12	TRBV28	-	TRBJ1-4	TGTGCCAGCGGGACTGTAGGTGAAAAACTGTTTTTT	CASGTVGEKLFF
TRBD1	17	TRBV19	-	TRBJ2-7	TGTGCCAGTAGCATAAGGGGGACAGGGGGTCTTTCCTACGAGCAGTACTTC	CASSIRGTGGLSYEQYF
-	14	TRBV3-1/TRBV3-2	-	TRBJ1-1	TGCGCCAGCAGTCTACAGGGTGATGGCACTGAAGCTTTCTTT	CASSLQGDGTEAFF
-	16	TRBV28	-	TRBJ1-1	TGTGCCAGCAGTTTTGCGGCAGATAGCATGAACACTGAAGCTTTCTTT	CASSFAADSMNTEAFF
-	16	TRBV5-1	-	TRBJ2-3	TGCGCCAGCAGCTTGACCAAACTGACTAGCACAGATACGCAGTATTTT	CASSLTKLTSTDTQYF
-	13	TRBV29-1	-	TRBJ2-3	TGCAGCGTGCGGGCGGCTAACACAGATACGCAGTATTTT	CSVRAANTDTQYF
-	14	TRBV30	-	TRBJ1-3	TGTGCCTGGAGTGTTGGAGGGAGTGGAAACACCATATATTTT	CAWSVGGSGNTIYF
-	14	TRBV25-1	-	TRBJ2-3	TGTGCCAGCAGTGGGGGAGAGGGCACAGATACGCAGTATTTT	CASSGGEGTDTQYF
-	18	TRBV5-4	-	TRBJ2-1	TGTGCCAGCAGCTTTGGCCTGTTAGGGGTGCGGCGCTACAATGAGCAGTTCTTC	CASSFGLLGVRRYNEQFF
-	14	TRBV11-1	-	TRBJ1-5	TGTGCCAGCAGCAAGTCAGGGGGCAATCAGCCCCAGCATTTT	CASSKSGGNQPQHF
-	14	TRBV3-1/TRBV3-2	-	TRBJ1-2	TGTGCCAGCAGCCCGACAGGAGCTAACTATGGCTACACCTTC	CASSPTGANYGYTF
-	11	TRBV5-5	-	TRBJ2-3	TGTGCCAGCAGCTCTCTGGATACGCAGTATTTT	CASSSLDTQYF
TRBD1	14	TRBV24-1	-	TRBJ1-1	TGTGCCACCAGTGCCGGGACAGGGAACACTGAAGCTTTCTTT	CATSAGTGNTEAFF
-	14	TRBV5-1	-	TRBJ2-1	TGCGCCAGCAGCGAAGGACAGGGAGGGAATGAGCAGTTCTTC	CASSEGQGGNEQFF